The 7 T cell receptor beta chains below all came from one sample that was sequenced in a study of shared clonotypes between healthy human individuals. Assay: immunoSEQ multiplex PCR; the TCRdb copy retains only in-frame clones and omits some. The profile shows about 1.1 million clones, about 72% of them singletons. Sequenced sample: memory CD4+ T cells from PBMCs. Subset defined: CD45RA-negative fraction. All receptors derive from a young man in good health. Some clones in this sample may be carry-over from other donors' samples.

The J gene is TRBJ1-3, the V gene TRBV18; D is unclear. The CDR3 is 16 residues long. CDR1 and CDR2 (germline): KGHSH, LQKENI. V lost 1 base, J lost 0 bases, and 10 bases lay in between. The CDR3 loop reads CASSPQSHHSGNTIYF. The CDR3 DNA is TGTGCCAGCTCACCACAGTCCCACCACTCTGGAAACACCATATATTTT. Using reference TRBV18 and TRBJ1-3 for the parts outside the CDR3, the full variable domain is NAGVMQNPRHLVRRRGQEARLRCSPMKGHSHVYWYRQLPEEGLKFMVYLQKENIIDESGMPKERFSAEFPKEGPSILRIQQVVRGDSAAYFCASSPQSHHSGNTIYFGEGSWLTVV.

A word on this clone: Other nucleotide sequences in the sample specify the same CDR3. The rearrangement links TRBV5-1 to TRBJ2-5; D is undetermined. The CDR3 is 14 residues long. Per the germline V gene, CDR1 is SGHRS and CDR2 is YFSETQ. The V and J ends lost 0 bases and 2 bases respectively, with 8 bases between them. CDR3 sequence reads: CASSLEQPQETQYF. For the CDR3, the DNA is TGCGCCAGCAGCTTGGAACAGCCACAAGAGACCCAGTACTTC.

V usage is TRBV9 and J usage is TRBJ1-2; no definite D call. The CDR3 extends over 13 amino acids. Germline loops: CDR1 SGDLS, CDR2 YYNGEE. The V end lost 5 bases, the J end lost 2 bases, and 10 bases lay between the germline ends. The CDR3 reads CASSTTGNYGYTF. CDR3 nucleotides: TGTGCCAGCAGTACCACCGGCAACTATGGCTACACCTTC.

This clone was picked up a small number of times. The V gene is TRBV5-4, the J gene TRBJ2-5, with 8 bases fitting TRBD2. The CDR3 has 15 residues. Per germline, CDR1 SGHNT and CDR2 YYREEE (reference sequence). Losses at the gene ends were 3 bases for V and 2 bases for J; bases not matched to a gene: 6. The CDR3 DNA reads TGTGCCAGCAGCTCCGCTACTAGCGGACAAGAGACCCAGTACTTC. Its translation: CASSSATSGQETQYF.

This clone has more than one count but fewer than ten. The sample holds other DNA sequences that translate to the same CDR3. The chain combines TRBV5-1 with TRBJ2-1; D remains unclear. Trimming left V 0 bases short and J 0 bases short, with 4 bases between. In germline, CDR1 is SGHRS, CDR2 YFSETQ. The CDR3 has 14 residues. The CDR3 here is CASSLASSYNEQFF. For the CDR3, the DNA is TGCGCCAGCAGCTTGGCTAGCTCCTACAATGAGCAGTTCTTC. The variable domain in full, completed from reference TRBV5-1 and TRBJ2-1, reads KAGVTQTPRYLIKTRGQQVTLSCSPISGHRSVSWYQQTPGQGLQFLFEYFSETQRNKGNFPGRFSGRQFSNSRSEMNVSTLELGDSALYLCASSLASSYNEQFFGPGTRLTVL.

The rearrangement joins TRBV10-1 to TRBJ2-1; D gene uncertain. Germline CDR1 is WNHNN and CDR2 is SYGVQD (reference sequence). The V end lost 3 bases, the J end lost 0 bases, and 9 bases lay between the germline ends. CDR3 length: 15 residues. In nucleotides, the CDR3 is TGCGCCAGCAGTGACCCCAGGAGCTCCTACAATGAGCAGTTCTTC. Protein: CASSDPRSSYNEQFF.

The gene calls are TRBV28 and TRBJ1-5; perhaps TRBD1 as D (6 bases). CDR1 MDHEN and CDR2 SYDVKM come from the germline V gene. The ends were cut back, 8 bases at V and 3 bases at J, with 8 bases in the middle. The CDR3 has 12 residues. The CDR3 is CASGGLNQPQHF. CDR3 bases: TGTGCCAGCGGGGGGCTCAATCAGCCCCAGCATTTT.